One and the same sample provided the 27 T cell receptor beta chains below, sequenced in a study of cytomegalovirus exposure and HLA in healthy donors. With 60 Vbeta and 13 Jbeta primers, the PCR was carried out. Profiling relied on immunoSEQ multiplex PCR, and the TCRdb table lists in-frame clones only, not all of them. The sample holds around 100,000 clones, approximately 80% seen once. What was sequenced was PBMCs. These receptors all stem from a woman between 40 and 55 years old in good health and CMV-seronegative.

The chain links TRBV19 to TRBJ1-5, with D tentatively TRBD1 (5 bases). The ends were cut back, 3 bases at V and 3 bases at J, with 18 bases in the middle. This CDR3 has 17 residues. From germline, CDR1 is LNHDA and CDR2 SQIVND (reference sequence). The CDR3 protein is CASSMGPGEGSNQPQHF. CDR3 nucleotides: TGTGCCAGTAGTATGGGACCGGGGGAAGGGTCCAATCAGCCCCAGCATTTT.

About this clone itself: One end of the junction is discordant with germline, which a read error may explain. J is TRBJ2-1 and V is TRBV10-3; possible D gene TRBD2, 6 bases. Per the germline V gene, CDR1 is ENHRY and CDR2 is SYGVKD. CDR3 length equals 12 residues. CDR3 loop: CAISEPGDSLLF. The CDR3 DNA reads TGTGCCATCAGTGAGCCGGGAGACTCCCTCCTCTTC.

The CDR3 here is CASSSFSGVGNTIYF. The CDR3 coding sequence is TGTGCCAGCAGTTCGTTTTCAGGGGTTGGAAACACCATATATTTT. This chain joins TRBV27 and TRBJ1-3, with a possible D match to TRBD1 (6 bases). Trimming pared 4 bases from V and 3 bases from J, leaving 13 bases between. CDR1 MNHEY and CDR2 SMNVEV come from the germline V gene (reference sequence). CDR3 length: 15 amino acids.

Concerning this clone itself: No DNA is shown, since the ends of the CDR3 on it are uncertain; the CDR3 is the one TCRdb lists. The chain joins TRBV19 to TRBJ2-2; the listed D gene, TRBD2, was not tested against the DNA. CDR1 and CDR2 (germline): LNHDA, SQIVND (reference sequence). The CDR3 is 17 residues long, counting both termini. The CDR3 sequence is CACASSILAGDVRELFF.

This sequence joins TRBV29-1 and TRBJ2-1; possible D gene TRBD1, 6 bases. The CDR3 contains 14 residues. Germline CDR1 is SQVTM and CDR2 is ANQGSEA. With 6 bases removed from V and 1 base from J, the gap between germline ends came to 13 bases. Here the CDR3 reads CSVPRTASYNEQFF. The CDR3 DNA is TGCAGCGTGCCCCGGACAGCGTCCTACAATGAGCAGTTCTTC.

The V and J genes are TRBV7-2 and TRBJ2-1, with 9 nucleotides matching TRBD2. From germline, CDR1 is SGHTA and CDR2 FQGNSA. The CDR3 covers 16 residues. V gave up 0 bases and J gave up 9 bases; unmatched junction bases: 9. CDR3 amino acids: CASSLARAGGLSEQFF. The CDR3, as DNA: TGTGCCAGCAGCTTAGCGCGGGCGGGAGGGCTTTCTGAGCAGTTCTTC.

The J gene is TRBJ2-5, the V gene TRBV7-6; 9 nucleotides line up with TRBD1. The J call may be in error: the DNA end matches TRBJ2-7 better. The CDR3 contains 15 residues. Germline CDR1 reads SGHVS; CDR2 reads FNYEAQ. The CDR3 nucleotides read TGTGCCAGCAGTCAACTGCCGGGACAGGGCGACGAGCAGTACTTC. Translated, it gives CASSQLPGQGDEQYF.

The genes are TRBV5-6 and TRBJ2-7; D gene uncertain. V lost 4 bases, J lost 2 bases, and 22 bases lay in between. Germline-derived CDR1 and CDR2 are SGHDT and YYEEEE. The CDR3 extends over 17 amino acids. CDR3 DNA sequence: TGTGCCAGCAGCCCACGTATTTCCGCCACAGAGCCCTACGAGCAGTACTTC. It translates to CASSPRISATEPYEQYF.

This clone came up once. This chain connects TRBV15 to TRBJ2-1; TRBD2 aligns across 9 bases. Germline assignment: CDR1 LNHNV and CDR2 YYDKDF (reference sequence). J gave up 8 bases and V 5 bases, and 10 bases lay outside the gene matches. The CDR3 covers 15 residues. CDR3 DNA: TGTGCCACCAGCCCCCAAGTAGCGGGAGAATATGAGCAGTTCTTC. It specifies CATSPQVAGEYEQFF.

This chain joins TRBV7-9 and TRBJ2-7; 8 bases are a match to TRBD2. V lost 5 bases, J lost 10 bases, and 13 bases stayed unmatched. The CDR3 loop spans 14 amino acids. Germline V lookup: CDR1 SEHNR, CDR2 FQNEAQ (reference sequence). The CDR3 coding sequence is TGTGCCAGCAGCCCTGTGGGCGGGAGGACCCTTCAGTACTTC. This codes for CASSPVGGRTLQYF.

The CDR3 bases are TGTGCCAACGAAGAACAGACTAGTTCAGATACGCAGTATTTT. Its protein is CANEEQTSSDTQYF. The chain is built from TRBV2 and TRBJ2-3, with a possible D match to TRBD2 (6 bases). Trimming took off 10 bases at V and 4 bases at J, with 18 bases between the two ends. The CDR3 has 14 amino acids. Per germline, CDR1 SNHLY and CDR2 FYNNEI.

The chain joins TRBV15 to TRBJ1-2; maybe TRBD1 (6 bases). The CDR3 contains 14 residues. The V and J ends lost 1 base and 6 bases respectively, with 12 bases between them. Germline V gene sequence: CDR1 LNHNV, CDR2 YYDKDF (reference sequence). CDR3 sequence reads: CATSRVTGMDGYTF. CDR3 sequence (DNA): TGTGCCACCAGCAGAGTCACAGGGATGGATGGCTACACCTTC. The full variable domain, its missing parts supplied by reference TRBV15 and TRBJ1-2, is DAMVIQNPRYQVTQFGKPVTLSCSQTLNHNVMYWYQQKSSQAPKLLFHYYDKDFNNEADTPDNFQSRRPNTSFCFLDIRSPGLGDTAMYLCATSRVTGMDGYTFGSGTRLTVV.

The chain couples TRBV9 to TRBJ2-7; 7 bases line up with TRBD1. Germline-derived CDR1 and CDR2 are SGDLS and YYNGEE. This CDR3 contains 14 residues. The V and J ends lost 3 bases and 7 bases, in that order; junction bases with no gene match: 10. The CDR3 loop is CASSAQTGLAEQYF. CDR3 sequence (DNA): TGTGCCAGCAGCGCCCAGACAGGGTTAGCGGAGCAGTACTTC.

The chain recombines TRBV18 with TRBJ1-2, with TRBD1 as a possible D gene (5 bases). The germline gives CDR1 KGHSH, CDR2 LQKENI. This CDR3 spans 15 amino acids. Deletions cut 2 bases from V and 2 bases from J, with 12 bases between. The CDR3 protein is CASSPKGVANYGYTF. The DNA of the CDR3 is TGTGCCAGCTCACCAAAAGGGGTAGCCAACTATGGCTACACCTTC.

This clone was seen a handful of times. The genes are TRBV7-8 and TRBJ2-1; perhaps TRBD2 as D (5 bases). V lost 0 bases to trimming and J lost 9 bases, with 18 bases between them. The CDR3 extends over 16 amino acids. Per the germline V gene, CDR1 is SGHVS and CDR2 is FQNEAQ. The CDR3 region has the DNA TGTGCCAGCAGCTTAGCGTCCCGGGGAGTAGTCGGTGAGCAGTTCTTC. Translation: CASSLASRGVVGEQFF. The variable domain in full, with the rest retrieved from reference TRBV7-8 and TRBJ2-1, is GAGVSQSPRYKVAKRGQDVALRCDPISGHVSLFWYQQALGQGPEFLTYFQNEAQLDKSGLPSDRFFAERPEGSVSTLKIQRTQQEDSAVYLCASSLASRGVVGEQFFGPGTRLTVL.

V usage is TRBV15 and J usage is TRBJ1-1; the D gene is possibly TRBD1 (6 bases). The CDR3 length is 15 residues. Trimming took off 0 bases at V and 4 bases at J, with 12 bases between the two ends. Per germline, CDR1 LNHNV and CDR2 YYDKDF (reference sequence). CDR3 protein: CATSRDEGVGTEAFF. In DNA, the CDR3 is TGTGCCACCAGCAGAGACGAGGGGGTGGGCACTGAAGCTTTCTTT.

The CDR3 reads CASSASSGANVLTF. The CDR3 DNA sequence: TGTGCCAGCAGCGCCTCCTCTGGGGCCAACGTCCTGACTTTC. This rearrangement joins TRBV9 to TRBJ2-6; D not resolved. Germline V gene data show CDR1 as SGDLS and CDR2 as YYNGEE. With 3 bases removed from V and 0 bases from J, the gap between germline ends came to 4 bases. The CDR3 spans 14 residues.

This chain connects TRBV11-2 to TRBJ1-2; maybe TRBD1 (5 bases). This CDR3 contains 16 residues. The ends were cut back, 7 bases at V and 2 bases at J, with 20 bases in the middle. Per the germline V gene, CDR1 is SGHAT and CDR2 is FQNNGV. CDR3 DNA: TGTGCCAGCAATGGTATGGCTTGGCGGGGGAACTATGGCTACACCTTC. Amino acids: CASNGMAWRGNYGYTF.

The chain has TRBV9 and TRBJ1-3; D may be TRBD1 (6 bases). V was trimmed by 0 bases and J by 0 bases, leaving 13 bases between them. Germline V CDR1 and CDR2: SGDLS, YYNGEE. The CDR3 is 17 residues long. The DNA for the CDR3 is TGTGCCAGCAGCGTAGGACCACAGGGACCCTCTGGAAACACCATATATTTT. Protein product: CASSVGPQGPSGNTIYF.

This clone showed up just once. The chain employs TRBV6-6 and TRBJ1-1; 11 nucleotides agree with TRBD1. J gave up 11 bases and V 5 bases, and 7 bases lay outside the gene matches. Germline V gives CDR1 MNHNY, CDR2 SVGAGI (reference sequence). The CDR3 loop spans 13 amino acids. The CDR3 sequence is CASSTWDRGFAFF. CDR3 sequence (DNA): TGTGCCAGCAGTACCTGGGACAGGGGGTTTGCTTTCTTT.

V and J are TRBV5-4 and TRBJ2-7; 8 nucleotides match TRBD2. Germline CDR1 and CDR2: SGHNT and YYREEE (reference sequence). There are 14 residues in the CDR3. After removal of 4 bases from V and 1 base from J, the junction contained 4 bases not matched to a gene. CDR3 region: CASSPSGFSYEQYF. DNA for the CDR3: TGTGCCAGCAGCCCTAGCGGGTTTTCCTACGAGCAGTACTTC.

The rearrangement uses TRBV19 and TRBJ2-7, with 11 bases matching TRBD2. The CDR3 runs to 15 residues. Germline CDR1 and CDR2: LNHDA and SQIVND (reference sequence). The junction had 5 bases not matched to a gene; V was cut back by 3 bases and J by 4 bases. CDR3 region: CASSMIAGGPYEQYF. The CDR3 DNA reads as TGTGCCAGTAGTATGATAGCGGGAGGGCCATACGAGCAGTACTTC.

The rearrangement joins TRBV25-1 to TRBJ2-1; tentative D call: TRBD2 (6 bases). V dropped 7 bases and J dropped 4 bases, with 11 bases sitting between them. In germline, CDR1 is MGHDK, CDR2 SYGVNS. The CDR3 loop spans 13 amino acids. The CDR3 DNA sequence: TGTGCCAGCACGGGGACTGAATACAATGAGCAGTTCTTC. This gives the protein CASTGTEYNEQFF.

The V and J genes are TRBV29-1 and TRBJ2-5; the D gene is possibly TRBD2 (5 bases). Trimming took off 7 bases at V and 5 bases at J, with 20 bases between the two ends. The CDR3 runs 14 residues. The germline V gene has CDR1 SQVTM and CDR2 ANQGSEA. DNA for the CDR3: TGCAGCGGATCCTTTGGCGGGCGGAGGGAGACCCAGTACTTC. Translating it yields CSGSFGGRRETQYF.

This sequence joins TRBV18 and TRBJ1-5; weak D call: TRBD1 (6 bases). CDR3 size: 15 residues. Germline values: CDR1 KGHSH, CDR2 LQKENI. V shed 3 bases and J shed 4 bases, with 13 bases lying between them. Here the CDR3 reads CASSPGRQVNQPQHF. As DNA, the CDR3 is TGTGCCAGCTCACCCGGGCGACAGGTAAATCAGCCCCAGCATTTT.

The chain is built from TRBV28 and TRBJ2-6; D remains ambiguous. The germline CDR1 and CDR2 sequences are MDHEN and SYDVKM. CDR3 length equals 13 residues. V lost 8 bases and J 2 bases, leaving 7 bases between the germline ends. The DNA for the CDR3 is TGTGCCAGCCTGACACCTGGGGCCAACGTCCTGACTTTC. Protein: CASLTPGANVLTF.

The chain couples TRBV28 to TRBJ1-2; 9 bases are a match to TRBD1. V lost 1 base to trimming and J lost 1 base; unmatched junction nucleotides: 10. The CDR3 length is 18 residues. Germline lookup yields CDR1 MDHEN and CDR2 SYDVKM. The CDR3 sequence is CASSLLGTGYRGNYGYTF. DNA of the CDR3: TGTGCCAGCAGTTTATTGGGGACAGGGTATCGCGGTAACTATGGCTACACCTTC.